This T cell receptor (beta chain) was obtained from a study of blood T cell repertoires in COVID-19. Study context: Material from acute and convalescent COVID-19 was sourced from the United States, Italy and Spain. The analysed material was cDNA or gDNA that came from T cells, B-cell-depleted T cells, or PBMCs.

CDR3 length equals 11 residues. Germline assignment: CDR1 DFQATT and CDR2 SNEGSKA (reference sequence). Trimming shortened V by 1 base and J by 4 bases, and 4 bases separated the two germline ends. Note on this clone: Other nucleotide sequences from this sample produce the same CDR3.

Original processing notes: How many nucleated cells were present was estimated from reference gene primer amplification. Some clones are missing from TCRdb's copy, which holds only in-frame ones; the method was immunoSEQ multiplex PCR. Clonal size and the V and J genes are those of that table, whereas D and trimming came from the DNA. In the table there are roughly 74,000 clones, roughly 81% of which are singletons. The receptor comes from a man between 65 and 85 years old with acute or convalescent COVID-19. Sequences were obtained from peripheral blood. The rearrangement uses TRBV20-1 and TRBJ2-5; D ambiguous. The CDR3 sequence: CSARVRETQYF. The CDR3 region has the DNA TGCAGTGCTAGAGTGCGAGAGACCCAGTACTTC.